The next 20 T cell receptor beta chains were all read from a single sample in a study of blood T cells in healthy people across ages. Alongside a J-beta primer mix, a sample-barcoded 5' primer served in a second PCR lasting about 7 to 11 cycles. MiXCR, run by TCRdb on the 5' RACE reads, gives a single entry per CDR3 protein. Found here are approximately 940,000 distinct CDR3 sequences, about 48% of them singletons; the top ten hold under 15%. The sample taken for sequencing was blood. The origin of the receptors is a man younger than 40 in good health.

The rearrangement uses TRBV9 and TRBJ2-3; D not certain. This CDR3 region has 14 residues. Germline V gene sequence: CDR1 SGDLS, CDR2 YYNGEE. Deletions cut 0 bases from V and 8 bases from J, with 13 bases between. The CDR3 sequence: CASSVATGPGTQYF. The CDR3 DNA reads TGTGCCAGCAGCGTAGCTACGGGCCCCGGTACGCAGTATTTT.

V gene TRBV6-1 combines with J gene TRBJ2-5, with D maybe TRBD1 (5 bases). The end of the DNA fits TRBJ2-7 better, so the J call may be wrong. The V gene's germline CDR1 is MNHNS and CDR2 SASEGT. CDR3 length: 15 residues. As DNA, the CDR3 is TGTGCCAGCAGTGAAACAGCAGGGATGGTCCACGAGCAGTACTTC. Translated, it gives CASSETAGMVHEQYF.

In its sample, this clonotype was seen a few times. The gene calls are TRBV7-2 and TRBJ2-1; D possibly matches TRBD1 or TRBD2 (6 bases each). Germline CDR1 reads SGHTA; CDR2 reads FQGNSA. Trimming left V 1 base short and J 10 bases short, with 14 bases between. The CDR3 consists of 14 residues. The CDR3 DNA sequence: TGTGCCAGCAGCTTAGTTTCGGGGGCAGGCGAGCAGTTCTTC. As protein: CASSLVSGAGEQFF.

The rearrangement links TRBV9 to TRBJ1-5; D is undetermined. Trimming stripped 4 bases from V and 0 bases from J, with 11 bases between. The CDR3 runs 15 residues. Germline-derived CDR1 and CDR2 are SGDLS and YYNGEE. As DNA, the CDR3 is TGTGCCAGCAGCCCCCACGGGGATAGCAATCAGCCCCAGCATTTT. This sequence encodes CASSPHGDSNQPQHF.

This rearrangement joins TRBV27 to TRBJ2-4; TRBD1 is a possible D gene (6 bases). The last part of the DNA fits TRBJ2-7 better; the J call may be wrong. The CDR3 is made up of 14 amino acids. CDR1 and CDR2 (germline): MNHEY, SMNVEV (reference sequence). The CDR3 DNA follows: TGTGCCAGCAGTGTACCGGGGACATCTTACGAGCAGTACTTC. It codes for CASSVPGTSYEQYF.

This clonotype was recorded a few times. This chain joins TRBV29-1 and TRBJ2-7; 11 bases match TRBD1. The trim removed 5 bases at V and 1 base at J, leaving 4 bases unmatched. Germline V gene lookup returns CDR1 SQVTM and CDR2 ANQGSEA. This CDR3 has 14 residues. The CDR3 bases are TGCAGCGTTAAAGGACAGGGGGCGTCCTACGAGCAGTACTTC. This sequence encodes CSVKGQGASYEQYF.

The table lists this clonotype with many counts. The rearrangement links TRBV28 to TRBJ1-5, with D possibly being TRBD1 (5 bases). CDR3 size: 14 residues. V was trimmed by 3 bases and J by 6 bases, leaving 12 bases between them. Per the germline V gene, CDR1 is MDHEN and CDR2 is SYDVKM. Written as DNA, the CDR3 is TGTGCCAGCAGTTTGGGGGGGGATAGTCAGCCCCAGCATTTT. Protein: CASSLGGDSQPQHF. The whole variable domain, filled in from reference TRBV28 and TRBJ1-5, reads DVKVTQSSRYLVKRTGEKVFLECVQDMDHENMFWYRQDPGLGLRLIYFSYDVKMKEKGDIPEGYSVSREKKERFSLILESASTNQTSMYLCASSLGGDSQPQHFGDGTRLSIL.

This clonotype has a single count. CDR3 sequence: CASSTGGRSPLHF. As DNA, the CDR3 is TGTGCCAGCAGCACAGGGGGCAGGTCACCCCTCCACTTT. V is TRBV6-5 and J is TRBJ1-6, with TRBD1 matching over 9 bases. The CDR3 spans 13 residues. Germline V gene data show CDR1 as MNHEY and CDR2 as SVGAGI. The junction had 4 bases not matched to a gene; V was cut back by 6 bases and J by 10 bases.

This clonotype has a handful of counts. The V call is TRBV5-1, the J call TRBJ2-7; the D gene is possibly TRBD1 (5 bases). The germline V gene has CDR1 SGHRS and CDR2 YFSETQ. The CDR3 is 15 residues long. Trimming removed 0 bases at V and 2 bases at J, with 12 bases between. The CDR3: CASSLAGRATYEQYF. The CDR3 DNA is TGCGCCAGCAGCTTGGCAGGCAGGGCCACCTACGAGCAGTACTTC.

V gene TRBV12-3 or TRBV12-4 combines with J gene TRBJ2-5; no firm D call. The DNA matches TRBJ2-7 better at its end, which makes the J call doubtful. The CDR3 has 13 residues. CDR3 sequence: CASSPTTHYEQYF. The CDR3 DNA sequence: TGTGCCAGCAGCCCAACTACCCACTACGAGCAGTACTTC.

This chain connects TRBV6-1 to TRBJ1-1; D ambiguous. This CDR3 region has 13 residues. In germline, CDR1 is MNHNS, CDR2 SASEGT. Between the trimmed V and J ends, which lost 7 bases and 0 bases, there was a span of 9 bases. CDR3 sequence: CASTARMNTEAFF. The CDR3, as DNA: TGTGCCAGCACTGCCAGGATGAACACTGAAGCTTTCTTT.

The chain employs TRBV27 and TRBJ2-5, with 8 positions matching TRBD2. Germline loops: CDR1 MNHEY, CDR2 SMNVEV (reference sequence). The V and J ends lost 3 bases and 2 bases, in that order; junction bases with no gene match: 11. The CDR3 spans 17 residues. The CDR3 coding sequence is TGTGCCAGCAGTTTCCGTCCCCTCCAGCGGGGGCAAGAGACCCAGTACTTC. Protein: CASSFRPLQRGQETQYF.

The rearrangement uses TRBV7-9 and TRBJ1-1, with D possibly TRBD1 on 6 matching bases. This CDR3 region has 16 residues. CDR1 SEHNR and CDR2 FQNEAQ come from the germline V gene (reference sequence). V was shortened by 0 bases and J by 6 bases, with 17 bases between the two germline ends. CDR3 bases: TGTGCCAGCAGCTTAGCCGGGGACACCGCGGAGCCTGAAGCTTTCTTT. Residues: CASSLAGDTAEPEAFF.

This sequence joins TRBV6-1 and TRBJ2-5; TRBD2 might be the D (6 bases). The V end was cut by 0 bases, the J end by 7 bases, with 18 bases between. The CDR3 is made up of 16 amino acids. Germline V CDR1 and CDR2: MNHNS, SASEGT. The DNA for the CDR3 is TGTGCCAGCAGTGAAGCCGGGCTAGCGCGGCCGGGGACCCAGTACTTC. Amino acid sequence: CASSEAGLARPGTQYF.

The J gene is TRBJ2-3, the V gene TRBV9; 11 nucleotides line up with TRBD2. CDR3 length: 18 residues. V dropped 0 bases and J dropped 3; count of bases not matched to a gene: 9. Germline CDR1 SGDLS, CDR2 YYNGEE. The CDR3 DNA reads TGTGCCAGCAGCGTAGCTACGGCTAGCGGGGGGCGGACAGATACGCAGTATTTT. Protein: CASSVATASGGRTDTQYF.

The rearrangement links TRBV20-1 to TRBJ2-4; D remains unclear. The J call may be incorrect, as the DNA end agrees better with TRBJ2-7. CDR3 size: 13 residues. Looked up from germline, CDR1 is DFQATT and CDR2 is SNEGSKA (reference sequence). The CDR3 DNA follows: TGCAGTACCTCTACACCGTCCCACTACGAGCAGTACTTC. It encodes CSTSTPSHYEQYF.

This clonotype was counted only a few times. The V gene is TRBV20-1, the J gene TRBJ2-3; 9 bases fit TRBD2. CDR3 length: 17 amino acids. V lost 3 bases to trimming and J lost 2 bases; unmatched junction nucleotides: 12. In germline, CDR1 is DFQATT, CDR2 SNEGSKA (reference sequence). The CDR3 DNA reads as TGCAGTGCTAGGTCGGCTAGCGGGGTGGAATACACAGATACGCAGTATTTT. This encodes CSARSASGVEYTDTQYF.

The chain carries TRBV5-1 and TRBJ2-7; TRBD1 is a possible D gene (6 bases). The CDR3 spans 15 residues. Germline lookup yields CDR1 SGHRS and CDR2 YFSETQ. V shed 4 bases and J shed 5 bases, with 19 bases lying between them. CDR3 in amino acids: CASSTDGGQQNEQYF. The DNA of the CDR3 is TGCGCCAGCAGCACCGATGGGGGCCAACAGAACGAGCAGTACTTC.

V gene TRBV4-1 combines with J gene TRBJ2-1; D uncertain. Trimming pared 5 bases from V and 2 bases from J, leaving 7 bases between. This CDR3 is 13 amino acids long. Germline V CDR1 and CDR2: MGHRA, YSYEKL. For the CDR3, the DNA is TGCGCCAGCAGCTATGGGCCCTACAATGAGCAGTTCTTC. It specifies CASSYGPYNEQFF.

In its sample, this clonotype was seen a few times. V is TRBV5-5 and J is TRBJ2-7, with D possibly TRBD1 on 6 matching bases. This CDR3 has 15 amino acids. Trimming took 0 bases from V and 4 from J, leaving 14 bases between them. Germline V gene lookup returns CDR1 SGHKS and CDR2 YYEKEE (reference sequence). CDR3 nucleotide sequence: TGTGCCAGCAGCTTGGGACAGGCCAGAGGTTACGAGCAGTACTTC. It encodes CASSLGQARGYEQYF.